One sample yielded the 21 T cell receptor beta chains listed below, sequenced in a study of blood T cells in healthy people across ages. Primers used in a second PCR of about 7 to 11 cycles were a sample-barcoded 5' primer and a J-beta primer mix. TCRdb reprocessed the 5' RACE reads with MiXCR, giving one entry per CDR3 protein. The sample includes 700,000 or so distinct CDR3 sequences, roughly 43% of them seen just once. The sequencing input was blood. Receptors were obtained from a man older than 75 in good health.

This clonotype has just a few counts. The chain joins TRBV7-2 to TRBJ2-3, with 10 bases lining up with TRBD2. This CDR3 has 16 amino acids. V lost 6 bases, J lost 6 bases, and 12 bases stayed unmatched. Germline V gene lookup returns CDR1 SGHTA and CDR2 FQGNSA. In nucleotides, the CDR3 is TGTGCCAGCAGATTGCAAAGCGGGGGGGCCGGTGATACGCAGTATTTT. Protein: CASRLQSGGAGDTQYF.

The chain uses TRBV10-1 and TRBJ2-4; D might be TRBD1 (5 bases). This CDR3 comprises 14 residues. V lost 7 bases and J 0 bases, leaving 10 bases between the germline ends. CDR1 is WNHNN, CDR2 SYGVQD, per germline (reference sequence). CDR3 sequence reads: CASIRQGAKNIQYF. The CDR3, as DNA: TGCGCCAGCATACGGCAGGGAGCCAAAAACATTCAGTACTTC.

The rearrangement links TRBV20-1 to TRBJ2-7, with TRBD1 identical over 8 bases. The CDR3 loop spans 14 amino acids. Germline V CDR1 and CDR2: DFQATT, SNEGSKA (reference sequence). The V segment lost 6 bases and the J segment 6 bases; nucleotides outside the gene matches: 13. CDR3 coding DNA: TGCAGTGCCGAGTCGGGACAGGACATTTTCGAGCAGTACTTC. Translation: CSAESGQDIFEQYF.

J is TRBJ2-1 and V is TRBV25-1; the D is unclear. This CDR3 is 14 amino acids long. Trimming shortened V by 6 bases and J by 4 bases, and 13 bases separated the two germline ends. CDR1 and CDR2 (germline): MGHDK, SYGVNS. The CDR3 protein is CASSLGSQYNEQFF. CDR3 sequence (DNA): TGTGCCAGCAGCTTGGGCAGCCAGTACAATGAGCAGTTCTTC.

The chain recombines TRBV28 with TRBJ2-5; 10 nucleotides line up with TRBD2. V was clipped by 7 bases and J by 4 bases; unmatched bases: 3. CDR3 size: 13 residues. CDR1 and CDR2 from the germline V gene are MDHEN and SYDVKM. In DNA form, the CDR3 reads TGTGCCAGCATCTCTAGCGGGGGAGAGACCCAGTACTTC. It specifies CASISSGGETQYF.

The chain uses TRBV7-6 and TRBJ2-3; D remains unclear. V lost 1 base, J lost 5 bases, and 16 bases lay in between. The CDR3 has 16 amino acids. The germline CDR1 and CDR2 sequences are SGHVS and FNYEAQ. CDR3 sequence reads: CASSLGSGGRQDTQYF. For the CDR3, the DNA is TGTGCCAGCAGCTTAGGGTCGGGCGGCCGGCAAGATACGCAGTATTTT.

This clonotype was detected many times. This chain's CDR3 is CASSYESSGSETQYF. CDR3 sequence (DNA): TGTGCCAGCAGTTACGAGTCTAGCGGGAGCGAGACCCAGTACTTC. The genes are TRBV6-2 or TRBV6-3 and TRBJ2-5; 10 nucleotides line up with TRBD2. Germline CDR1 reads MNHEY; CDR2 reads SVGEGT. The CDR3 length is 15 residues. Trimming cost V 2 bases and J 5 bases; bases outside gene matches: 5.

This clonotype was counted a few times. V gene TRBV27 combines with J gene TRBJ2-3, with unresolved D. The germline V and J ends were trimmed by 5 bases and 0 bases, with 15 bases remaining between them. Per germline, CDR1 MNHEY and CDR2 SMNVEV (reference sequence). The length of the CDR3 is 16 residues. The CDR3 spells CASSRSLARSTDTQYF. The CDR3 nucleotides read TGTGCCAGCAGTCGCTCCCTGGCGAGGAGCACAGATACGCAGTATTTT.

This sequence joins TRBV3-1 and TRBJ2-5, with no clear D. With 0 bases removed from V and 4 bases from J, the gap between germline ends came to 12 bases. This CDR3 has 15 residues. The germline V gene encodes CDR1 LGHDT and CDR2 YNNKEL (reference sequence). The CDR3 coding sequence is TGTGCCAGCAGCCAAGATAGGATCCTTGGAGAGACCCAGTACTTC. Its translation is CASSQDRILGETQYF.

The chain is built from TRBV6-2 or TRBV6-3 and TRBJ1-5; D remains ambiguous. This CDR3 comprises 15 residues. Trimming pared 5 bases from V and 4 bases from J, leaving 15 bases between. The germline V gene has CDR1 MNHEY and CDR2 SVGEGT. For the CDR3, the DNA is TGTGCCAGCAGTCCACATGTGTCCCAGAATCAGCCCCAGCATTTT. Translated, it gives CASSPHVSQNQPQHF.

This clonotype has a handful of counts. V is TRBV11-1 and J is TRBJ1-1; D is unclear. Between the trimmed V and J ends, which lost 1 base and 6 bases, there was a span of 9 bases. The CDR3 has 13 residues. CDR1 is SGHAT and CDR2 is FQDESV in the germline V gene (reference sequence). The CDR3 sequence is CASSLGSRSEAFF. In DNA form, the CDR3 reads TGTGCCAGCAGCTTAGGAAGCCGTTCTGAAGCTTTCTTT. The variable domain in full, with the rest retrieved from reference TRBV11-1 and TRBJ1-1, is EAEVAQSPRYKITEKSQAVAFWCDPISGHATLYWYRQILGQGPELLVQFQDESVVDDSQLPKDRFSAERLKGVDSTLKIQPAELGDSAMYLCASSLGSRSEAFFGQGTRLTVV.

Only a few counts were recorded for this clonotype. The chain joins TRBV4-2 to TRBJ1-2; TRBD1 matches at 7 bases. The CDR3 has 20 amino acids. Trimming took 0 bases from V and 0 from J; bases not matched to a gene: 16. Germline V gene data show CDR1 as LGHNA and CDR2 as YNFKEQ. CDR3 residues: CASSQDPHRGAGPTNYGYTF. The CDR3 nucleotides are TGTGCCAGCAGCCAAGATCCCCACAGGGGCGCAGGGCCAACTAACTATGGCTACACCTTC.

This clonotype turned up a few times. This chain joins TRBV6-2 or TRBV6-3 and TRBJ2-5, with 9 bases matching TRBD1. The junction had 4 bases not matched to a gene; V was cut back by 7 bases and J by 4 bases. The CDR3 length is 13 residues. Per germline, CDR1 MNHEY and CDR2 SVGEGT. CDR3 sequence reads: CASNLQGAETQYF. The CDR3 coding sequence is TGTGCCAGCAATCTACAGGGGGCAGAGACCCAGTACTTC.

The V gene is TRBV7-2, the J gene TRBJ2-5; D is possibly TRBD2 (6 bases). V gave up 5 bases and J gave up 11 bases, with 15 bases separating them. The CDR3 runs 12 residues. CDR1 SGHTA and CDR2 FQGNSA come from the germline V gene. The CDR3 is CASSPTSSEQYF. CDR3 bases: TGTGCCAGCAGCCCTACTAGCAGTGAGCAGTACTTC. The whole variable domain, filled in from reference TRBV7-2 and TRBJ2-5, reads GAGVSQSPSNKVTEKGKDVELRCDPISGHTALYWYRQSLGQGLEFLIYFQGNSAPDKSGLPSDRFSAERTGGSVSTLTIQRTQQEDSAVYLCASSPTSSEQYFGPGTRLLVL.

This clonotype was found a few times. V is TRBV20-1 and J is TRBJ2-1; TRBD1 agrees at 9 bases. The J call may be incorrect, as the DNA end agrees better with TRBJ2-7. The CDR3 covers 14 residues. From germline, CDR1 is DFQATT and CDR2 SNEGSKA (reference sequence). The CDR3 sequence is CSAPTGGTYNEQYF. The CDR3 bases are TGCAGTGCTCCGACAGGGGGGACCTACAATGAGCAGTACTTC.

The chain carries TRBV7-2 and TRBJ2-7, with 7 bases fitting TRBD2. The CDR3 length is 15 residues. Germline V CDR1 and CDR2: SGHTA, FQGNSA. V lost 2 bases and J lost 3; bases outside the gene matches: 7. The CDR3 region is CASSLTPQRGYEQYF. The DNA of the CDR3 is TGTGCCAGCAGCTTAACGCCCCAGCGGGGCTACGAGCAGTACTTC.

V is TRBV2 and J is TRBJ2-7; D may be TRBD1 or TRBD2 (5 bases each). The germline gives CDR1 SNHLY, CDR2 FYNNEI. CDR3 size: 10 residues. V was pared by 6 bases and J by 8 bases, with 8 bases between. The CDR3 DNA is TGTGCCAGCAGACCGGGACAGCAGTACTTC. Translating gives CASRPGQQYF.

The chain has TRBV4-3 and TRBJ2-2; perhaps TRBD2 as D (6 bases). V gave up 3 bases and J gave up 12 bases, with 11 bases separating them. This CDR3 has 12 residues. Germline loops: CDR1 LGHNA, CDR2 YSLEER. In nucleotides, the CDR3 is TGCGCCAGCAGCCAGCTCCGGGAGAAGCTGTTTTTT. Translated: CASSQLREKLFF.

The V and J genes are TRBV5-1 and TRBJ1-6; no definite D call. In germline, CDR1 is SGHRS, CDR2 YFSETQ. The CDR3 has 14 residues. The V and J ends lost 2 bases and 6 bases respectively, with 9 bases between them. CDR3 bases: TGCGCCAGCAGCTTAGGGCGGATTAATTCACCCCTCCACTTT. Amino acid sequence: CASSLGRINSPLHF.

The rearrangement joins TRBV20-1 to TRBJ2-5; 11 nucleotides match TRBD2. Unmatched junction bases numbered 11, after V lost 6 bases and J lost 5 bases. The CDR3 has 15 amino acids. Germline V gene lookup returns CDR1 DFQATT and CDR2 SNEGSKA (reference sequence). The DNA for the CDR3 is TGCAGTGCCCCCATAGCGGGGGGGCTAAGCGAGACCCAGTACTTC. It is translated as CSAPIAGGLSETQYF.

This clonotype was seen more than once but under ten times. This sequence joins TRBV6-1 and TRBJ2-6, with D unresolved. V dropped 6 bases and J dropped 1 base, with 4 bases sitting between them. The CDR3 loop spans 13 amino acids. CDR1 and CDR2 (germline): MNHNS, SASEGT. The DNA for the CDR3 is TGTGCCAGCAGAACTTCTGGGGCCAACGTCCTGACTTTC. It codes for CASRTSGANVLTF.